This record looks at one TCR beta chain sequence and its context. These data are taken from a study of blood T cell repertoires in COVID-19. Background on the study: Researchers got acute and convalescent COVID-19 samples from the United States, Italy and Spain. In each case, the material was cDNA or gDNA derived from T cells, B-cell-depleted T cells, or PBMCs.

Per the original data handling: Estimates of nucleated cell counts were drawn from the amplification of reference gene primers. The table came from immunoSEQ multiplex PCR; TCRdb's copy has only in-frame clones and leaves some out. V and J calls and clone size are given by that table; D and trimming were obtained from the DNA. The data contain 200,000 to 300,000 clones, around 87% of them singletons. Patients of the Seattle cohort, enrolled during active infection, were followed longitudinally. The CDR3 totals 17 residues. The germline CDR1 and CDR2 sequences are LGHDT and YNNKEL (reference sequence). V gave up 3 bases and J gave up 0 bases; unmatched junction bases: 6.

The sequence came from a woman aged 55-69 years with COVID-19, enrolled during active disease. Sequencing was carried out using peripheral blood. This sequence joins TRBV3-1 (or the pseudogene TRBV3-2) and TRBJ2-7; TRBD2 matches at 12 bases. This chain's CDR3 is CASSQGLAGGASYEQYF. In DNA, the CDR3 is TGTGCCAGCAGCCAGGGACTAGCGGGCGGTGCCTCCTACGAGCAGTACTTC.